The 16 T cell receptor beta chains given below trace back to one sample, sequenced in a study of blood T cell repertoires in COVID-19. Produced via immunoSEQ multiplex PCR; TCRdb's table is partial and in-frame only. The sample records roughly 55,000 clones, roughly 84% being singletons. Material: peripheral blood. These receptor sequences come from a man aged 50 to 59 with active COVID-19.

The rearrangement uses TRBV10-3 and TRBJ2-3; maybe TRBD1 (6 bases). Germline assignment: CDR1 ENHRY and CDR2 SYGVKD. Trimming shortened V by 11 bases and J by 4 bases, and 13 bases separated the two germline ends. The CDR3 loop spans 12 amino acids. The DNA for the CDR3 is TGTGCCTCTCAGGGGATCCCAGATACGCAGTATTTT. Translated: CASQGIPDTQYF.

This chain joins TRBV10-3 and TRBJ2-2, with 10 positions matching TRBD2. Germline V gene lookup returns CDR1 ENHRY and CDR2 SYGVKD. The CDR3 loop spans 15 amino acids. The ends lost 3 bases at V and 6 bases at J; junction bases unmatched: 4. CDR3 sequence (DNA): TGTGCCATCAGTGACAGCGGGAGGGGGTCCGGGGAGCTGTTTTTT. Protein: CAISDSGRGSGELFF.

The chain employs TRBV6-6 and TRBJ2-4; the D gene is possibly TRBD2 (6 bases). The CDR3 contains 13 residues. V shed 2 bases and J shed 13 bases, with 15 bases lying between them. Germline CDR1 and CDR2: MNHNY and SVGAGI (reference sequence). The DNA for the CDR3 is TGTGCCAGCAGTTACGGGACCCCGGGACTCCAGTACTTC. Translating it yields CASSYGTPGLQYF.

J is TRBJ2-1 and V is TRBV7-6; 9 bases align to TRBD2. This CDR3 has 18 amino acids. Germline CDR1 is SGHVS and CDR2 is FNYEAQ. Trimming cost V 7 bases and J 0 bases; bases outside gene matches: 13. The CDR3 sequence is CASTILAGVASSYNEQFF. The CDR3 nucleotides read TGTGCCAGCACCATACTAGCGGGTGTTGCTAGCTCCTACAATGAGCAGTTCTTC.

The CDR3 protein is CASSLPRTTTYNEQFF. DNA of the CDR3: TGCGCCAGCAGCTTACCCAGGACAACAACCTACAATGAGCAGTTCTTC. This chain links TRBV5-1 with TRBJ2-1; D might be TRBD1 (5 bases). Germline CDR1 SGHRS, CDR2 YFSETQ. The V end was cut by 2 bases, the J end by 2 bases, with 14 bases between. CDR3 size: 16 residues.

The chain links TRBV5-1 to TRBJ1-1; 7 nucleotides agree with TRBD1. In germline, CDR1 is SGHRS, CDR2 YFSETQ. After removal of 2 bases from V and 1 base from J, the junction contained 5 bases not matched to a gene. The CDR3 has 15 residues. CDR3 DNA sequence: TGCGCCAGCAGCTTCGAGACAGGGTGGAACACTGAAGCTTTCTTT. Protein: CASSFETGWNTEAFF. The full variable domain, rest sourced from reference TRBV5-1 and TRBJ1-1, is KAGVTQTPRYLIKTRGQQVTLSCSPISGHRSVSWYQQTPGQGLQFLFEYFSETQRNKGNFPGRFSGRQFSNSRSEMNVSTLELGDSALYLCASSFETGWNTEAFFGQGTRLTVV.

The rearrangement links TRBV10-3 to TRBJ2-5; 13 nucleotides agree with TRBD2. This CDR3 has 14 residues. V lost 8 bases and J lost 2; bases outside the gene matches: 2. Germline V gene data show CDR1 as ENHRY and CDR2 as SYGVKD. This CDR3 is CAIGTSGKQETQYF. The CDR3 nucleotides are TGTGCCATCGGGACTAGCGGGAAGCAAGAGACCCAGTACTTC.

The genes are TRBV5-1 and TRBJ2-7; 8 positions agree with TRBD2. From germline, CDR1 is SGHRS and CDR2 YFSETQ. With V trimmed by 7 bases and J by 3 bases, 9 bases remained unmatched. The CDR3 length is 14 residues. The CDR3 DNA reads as TGCGCCAGCGGCGCTACTAGCGGAAGCTACGAGCAGTACTTC. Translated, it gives CASGATSGSYEQYF.

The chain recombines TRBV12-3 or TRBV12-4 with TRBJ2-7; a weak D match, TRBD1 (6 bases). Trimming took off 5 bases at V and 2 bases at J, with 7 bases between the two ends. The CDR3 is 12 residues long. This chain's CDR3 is CASSRDTYEQYF. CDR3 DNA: TGTGCCAGCAGTCGGGACACCTACGAGCAGTACTTC.

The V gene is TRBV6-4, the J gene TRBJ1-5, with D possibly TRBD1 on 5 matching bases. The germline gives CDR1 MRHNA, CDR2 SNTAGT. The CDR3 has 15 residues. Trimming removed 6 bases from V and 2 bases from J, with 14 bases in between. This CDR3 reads CASRRGGIGNQPQHF. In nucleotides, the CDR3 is TGTGCCAGCAGACGCGGGGGGATTGGCAATCAGCCCCAGCATTTT.

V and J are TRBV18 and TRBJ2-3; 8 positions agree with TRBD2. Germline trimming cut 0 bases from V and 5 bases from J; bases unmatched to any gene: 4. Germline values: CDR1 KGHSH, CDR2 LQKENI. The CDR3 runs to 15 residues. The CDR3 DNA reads TGTGCCAGCTCACCACCGGGACGGGAGGGAGATACGCAGTATTTT. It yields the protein CASSPPGREGDTQYF.

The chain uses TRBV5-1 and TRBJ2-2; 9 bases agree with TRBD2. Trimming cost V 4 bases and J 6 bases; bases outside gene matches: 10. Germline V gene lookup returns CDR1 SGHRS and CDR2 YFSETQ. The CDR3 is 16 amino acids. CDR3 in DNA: TGCGCCAGCAGCATGGGAGGGACTAGCAGGTCCGGGGAGCTGTTTTTT. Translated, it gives CASSMGGTSRSGELFF.

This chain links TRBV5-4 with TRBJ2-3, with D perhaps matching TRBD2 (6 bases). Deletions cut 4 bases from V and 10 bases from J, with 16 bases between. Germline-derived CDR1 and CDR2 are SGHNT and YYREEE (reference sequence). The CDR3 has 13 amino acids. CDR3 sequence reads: CASSIRDSLAQYF. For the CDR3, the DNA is TGTGCCAGCAGCATCCGGGACTCTCTAGCGCAGTATTTT.

CDR3 DNA sequence: TGCAGTGCTACCCAGAACACTGAAGCTTTCTTT. The encoded protein is CSATQNTEAFF. The rearrangement uses TRBV20-1 and TRBJ1-1; no clear D. Trimming left V 4 bases short and J 1 base short, with 4 bases between. The CDR3 is 11 residues long. CDR1 is DFQATT, CDR2 SNEGSKA, per germline (reference sequence).

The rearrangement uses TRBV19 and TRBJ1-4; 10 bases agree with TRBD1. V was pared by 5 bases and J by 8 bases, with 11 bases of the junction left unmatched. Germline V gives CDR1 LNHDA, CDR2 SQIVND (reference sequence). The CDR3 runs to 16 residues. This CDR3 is CASSLLRTGGSEKLFF. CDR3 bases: TGTGCCAGTAGTCTTCTCAGGACAGGGGGAAGCGAAAAACTGTTTTTT.

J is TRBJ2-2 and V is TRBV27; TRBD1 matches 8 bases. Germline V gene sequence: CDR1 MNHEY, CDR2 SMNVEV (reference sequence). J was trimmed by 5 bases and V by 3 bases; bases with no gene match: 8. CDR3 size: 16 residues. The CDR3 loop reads CASSFFGQGDTGELFF. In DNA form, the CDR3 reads TGTGCCAGCAGTTTTTTTGGACAGGGCGATACCGGGGAGCTGTTTTTT.